The clone carrying this T cell receptor (beta chain) has only one observation. The sample originates from a study of shared clonotypes between healthy human individuals. Study-level background: Aged 18 to 49, the donors were two women and a few men.

Caucasian adults residing in Nashville, Tennessee made up all the donors. The germline V gene has CDR1 MNHNY and CDR2 SVGAGI (reference sequence). V dropped 8 bases and J dropped 6 bases, with 17 bases sitting between them. This CDR3 region has 14 residues. Genomic DNA per cell subset filled all wells of several immunoSEQ plates. The data were produced by immunoSEQ multiplex PCR, yet TCRdb's version contains in-frame clones alone and is incomplete. In the table there are around 440,000 clones, about 74% of which are singletons. The sequence was collected from a woman in her 40s in good health. Some clones in this sample may be carry-over from other donors' samples. V and J are TRBV6-6 and TRBJ2-1; tentative D call: TRBD2 (5 bases). The material sequenced was PBMCs. In DNA form, the CDR3 reads TGTGCCAGCCACCAAACGAACCGGGGCAATGAGCAGTTCTTC. Translated, it gives CASHQTNRGNEQFF.